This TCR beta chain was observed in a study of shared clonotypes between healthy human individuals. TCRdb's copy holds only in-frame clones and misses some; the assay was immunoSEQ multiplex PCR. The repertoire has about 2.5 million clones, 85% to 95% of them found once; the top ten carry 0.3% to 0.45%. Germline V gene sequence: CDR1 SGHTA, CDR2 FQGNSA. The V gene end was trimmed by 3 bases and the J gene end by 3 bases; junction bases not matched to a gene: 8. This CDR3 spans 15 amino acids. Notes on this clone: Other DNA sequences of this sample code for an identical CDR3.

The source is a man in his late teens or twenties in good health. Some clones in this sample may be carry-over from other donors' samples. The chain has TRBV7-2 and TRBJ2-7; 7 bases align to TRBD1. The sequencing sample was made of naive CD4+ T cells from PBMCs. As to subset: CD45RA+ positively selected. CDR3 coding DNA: TGTGCCAGCAGCTTGGGATGGACAGGAAACTACGAGCAGTACTTC. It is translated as CASSLGWTGNYEQYF.